This T cell receptor (beta chain) was identified during a study of T cells after yellow fever vaccination. Using its own MiXCR run on the 5' RACE reads, TCRdb lists one record per CDR3 protein. The data hold roughly 170,000 distinct CDR3 sequences, with 9.3% observed a single time. The sample here was CD8+ T cells sorted from PBMCs, taken 45 days after the yellow fever booster vaccination. The sequence derives from a young man who received the YFV17D yellow fever vaccine.

The CDR3 DNA sequence: TGTGCCAGGTACCCAAGGCAGGGGGATGCCCTAAGCACAGATACGCAGTATTTT. It codes for CARYPRQGDALSTDTQYF. The J gene is TRBJ2-3, the V gene TRBV7-2, with 7 bases fitting TRBD1. CDR1 is SGHTA and CDR2 is FQGNSA in the germline V gene. CDR3 length: 18 amino acids. V shed 9 bases, J shed 0 bases, and the junction held 18 bases outside the gene matches.